This TCR beta chain was found in a study of fetal regulatory T cell absence and autoimmunity. Study overall: IPEX patients had exocrine pancreas autoimmunity without clinical diabetes.

The CDR3 runs to 11 residues. With 5 bases removed from V and 1 base from J, the gap between germline ends came to 3 bases. CDR1 and CDR2 (germline): SGHRS, YFSETQ. The study's findings and limits: Broadly similar TRB gene family usage was seen in pancreas and cord blood. Antigen-driven pancreatic autoimmunity before birth in IPEX was inferred from oligoclonal enrichment. Compared with cord blood, pancreas showed oligoclonal TCR enrichment, some clones over 80-fold.

Sequencing was performed with immunoSEQ multiplex PCR; in TCRdb, only in-frame clones are kept and a portion is missing. The table shows about 95,000 clones, with roughly 70% occurring only once. As for this clone: The antigen is unknown.

Sequencing was carried out using pancreas tissue. The chain has TRBV5-1 and TRBJ1-1; D is uncertain. The sequence was obtained from a male donor with IPEX syndrome. The CDR3 protein is CASRQNTEAFF. The CDR3 region has the DNA TGCGCCAGCAGACAGAACACTGAAGCTTTCTTT.